This T cell receptor (beta chain) was sequenced for a study of blood T cells in healthy people across ages. As regards this clonotype: A much larger clone differs by one base, so this may be a read error.

V was cut by 11 bases and J by 6 bases, with 15 bases left in between. The germline CDR1 and CDR2 sequences are ENHRY and SYGVKD. The CDR3 length is 12 residues. Each donor was a healthy Caucasian individual from Russia, aged roughly 6 to 90. A J-beta primer mix and a sample-barcoded 5' primer were used in a second PCR of roughly 6 to 11 cycles. TCRdb reanalysed the 5' RACE reads using MiXCR and keeps one entry per CDR3 protein. In the table there are some 1 million distinct CDR3 sequences, 40% to 45% of which are singletons. The material sequenced was blood. The clonotype originates from a woman in her fifties or sixties in good health. J is TRBJ2-3 and V is TRBV10-3; D is perhaps TRBD2 (5 bases). CDR3 amino acids: CAVKPTGDTQYF. As DNA, the CDR3 is TGTGCCGTCAAACCAACGGGGGATACGCAGTATTTT.